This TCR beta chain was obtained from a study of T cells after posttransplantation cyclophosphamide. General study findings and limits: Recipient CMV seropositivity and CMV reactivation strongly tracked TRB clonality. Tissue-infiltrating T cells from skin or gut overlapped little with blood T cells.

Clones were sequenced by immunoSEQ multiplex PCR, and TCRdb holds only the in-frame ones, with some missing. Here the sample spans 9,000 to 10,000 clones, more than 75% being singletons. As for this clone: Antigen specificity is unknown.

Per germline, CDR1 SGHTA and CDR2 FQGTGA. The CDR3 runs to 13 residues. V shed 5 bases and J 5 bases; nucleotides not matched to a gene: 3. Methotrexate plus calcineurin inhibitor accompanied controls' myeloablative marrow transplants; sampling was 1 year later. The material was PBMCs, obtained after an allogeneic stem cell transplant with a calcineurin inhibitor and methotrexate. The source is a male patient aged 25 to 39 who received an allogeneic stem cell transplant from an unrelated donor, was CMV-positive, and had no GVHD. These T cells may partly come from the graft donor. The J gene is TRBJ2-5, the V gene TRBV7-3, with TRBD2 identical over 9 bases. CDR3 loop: CASSLSGRETQYF. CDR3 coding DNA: TGTGCCAGCAGCCTGAGCGGGAGGGAGACCCAGTACTTC.